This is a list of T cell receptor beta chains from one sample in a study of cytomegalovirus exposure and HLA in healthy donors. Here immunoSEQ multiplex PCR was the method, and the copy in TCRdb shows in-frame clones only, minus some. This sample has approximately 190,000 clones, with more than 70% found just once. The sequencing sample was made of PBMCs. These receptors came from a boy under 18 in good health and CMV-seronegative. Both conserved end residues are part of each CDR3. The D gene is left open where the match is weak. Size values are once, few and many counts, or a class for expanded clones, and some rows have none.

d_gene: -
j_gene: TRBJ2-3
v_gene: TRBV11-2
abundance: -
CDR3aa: CASSLDLAGDTDTQYF
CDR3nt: TGTGCCAGCAGCTTAGATCTGGCAGGGGACACAGATACGCAGTATTTT

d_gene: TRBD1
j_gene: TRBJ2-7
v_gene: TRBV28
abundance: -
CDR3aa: CASSPTGWYEQYF
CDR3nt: TGTGCCAGCAGTCCGACAGGGTGGTACGAGCAGTACTTC

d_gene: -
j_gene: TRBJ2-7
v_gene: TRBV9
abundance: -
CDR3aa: CASSVQVRGYEQYF
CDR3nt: TGTGCCAGCAGCGTCCAGGTCAGGGGCTACGAGCAGTACTTC

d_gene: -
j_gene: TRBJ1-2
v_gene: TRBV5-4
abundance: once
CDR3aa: CASSFGTGRGDGYTF
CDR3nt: TGTGCCAGCAGCTTTGGCACAGGCCGTGGGGATGGCTACACCTTC

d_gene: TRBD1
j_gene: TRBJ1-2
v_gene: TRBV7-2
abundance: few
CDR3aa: CASARKVGTGGSNYGYTF
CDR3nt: TGTGCCAGCGCCAGGAAGGTGGGGACAGGGGGCTCCAACTATGGCTACACCTTC

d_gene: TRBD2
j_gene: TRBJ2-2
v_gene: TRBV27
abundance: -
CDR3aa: CASSLQRLAGVAGELFF
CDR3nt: TGTGCCAGCAGCCTCCAAAGACTAGCGGGAGTAGCCGGGGAGCTGTTTTTT

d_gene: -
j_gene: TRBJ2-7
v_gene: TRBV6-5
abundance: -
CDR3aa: CASSPPGNSYEQYF
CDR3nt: TGTGCCAGCAGCCCCCCAGGGAACTCCTACGAGCAGTACTTC

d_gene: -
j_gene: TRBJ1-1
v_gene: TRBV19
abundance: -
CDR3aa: CASTLGGYTEAFF
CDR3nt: TGTGCCAGTACGCTGGGGGGATACACTGAAGCTTTCTTT

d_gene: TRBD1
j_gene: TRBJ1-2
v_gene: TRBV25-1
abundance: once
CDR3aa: CASTPGQGFGYTF
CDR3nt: TGTGCCAGCACCCCCGGACAGGGGTTTGGCTACACCTTC

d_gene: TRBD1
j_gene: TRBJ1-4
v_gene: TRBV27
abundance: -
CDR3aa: CASRSDRGRGGEKLFF
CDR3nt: TGTGCCAGCAGGAGCGACAGGGGGCGGGGAGGAGAAAAACTGTTTTTT

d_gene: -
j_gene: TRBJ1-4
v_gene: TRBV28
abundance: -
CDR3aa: CASTSAFNEKLFF
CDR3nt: TGTGCCAGCACTAGCGCCTTTAATGAAAAACTGTTTTTT

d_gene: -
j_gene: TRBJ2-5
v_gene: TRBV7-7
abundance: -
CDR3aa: CASSLGSGMETQYF
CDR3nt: TGTGCTAGCAGCTTAGGATCGGGGATGGAGACCCAGTACTTC

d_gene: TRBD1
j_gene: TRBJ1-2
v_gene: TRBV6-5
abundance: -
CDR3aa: CASRATGAYGYTF
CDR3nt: TGTGCCAGCAGGGCGACAGGGGCCTATGGCTACACCTTC

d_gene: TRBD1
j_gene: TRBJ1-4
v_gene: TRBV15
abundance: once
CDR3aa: CATRRDRENEKLFF
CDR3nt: TGTGCCACCAGACGGGACAGGGAGAATGAAAAACTGTTTTTT

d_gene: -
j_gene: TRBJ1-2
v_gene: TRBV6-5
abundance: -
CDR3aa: CASSYHRRDGYTF
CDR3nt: TGTGCCAGCAGTTACCACAGGAGGGACGGCTACACCTTC

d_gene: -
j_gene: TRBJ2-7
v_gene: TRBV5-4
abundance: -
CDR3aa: CASSLDRAYYEQYF
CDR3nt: TGTGCCAGCAGCTTGGACAGAGCTTACTACGAGCAGTACTTC

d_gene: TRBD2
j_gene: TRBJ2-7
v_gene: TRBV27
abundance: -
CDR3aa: CASSPLTSGVGEQYF
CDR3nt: TGTGCCAGCAGTCCACTAACTAGCGGGGTAGGCGAGCAGTACTTC

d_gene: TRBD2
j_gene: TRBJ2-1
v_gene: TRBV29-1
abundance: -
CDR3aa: CSVPTGTSGLGEQFF
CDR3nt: TGCAGCGTGCCAACCGGGACTAGCGGGTTAGGGGAGCAGTTCTTC

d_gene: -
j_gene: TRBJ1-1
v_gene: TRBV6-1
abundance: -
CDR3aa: CASSDRRGNTEAFF
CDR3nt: TGTGCCAGCAGTGACCGACGGGGGAACACTGAAGCTTTCTTT

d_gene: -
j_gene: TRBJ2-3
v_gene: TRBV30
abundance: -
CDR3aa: CAWSPGVRGDTQYF
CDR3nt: TGTGCCTGGAGCCCCGGGGTGAGAGGGGATACGCAGTATTTT

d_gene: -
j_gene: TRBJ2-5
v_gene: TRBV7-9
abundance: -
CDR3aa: CASSLTGWETQYF
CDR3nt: TGTGCCAGCAGCTTAACGGGGTGGGAGACCCAGTACTTC

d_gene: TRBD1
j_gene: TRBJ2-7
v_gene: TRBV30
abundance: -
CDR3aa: CAGRRLGQGAYEQYF
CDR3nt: TGTGCCGGAAGGCGCCTGGGACAGGGGGCCTACGAGCAGTACTTC

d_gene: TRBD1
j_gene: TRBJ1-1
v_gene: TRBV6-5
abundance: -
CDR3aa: CASSRQGGGEAFF
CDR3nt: TGTGCCAGCAGTCGACAGGGTGGGGGTGAAGCTTTCTTT

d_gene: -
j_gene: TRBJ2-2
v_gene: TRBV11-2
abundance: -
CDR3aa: CASSWSFANTGELFF
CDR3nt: TGTGCCAGCAGCTGGAGCTTCGCGAACACCGGGGAGCTGTTTTTT

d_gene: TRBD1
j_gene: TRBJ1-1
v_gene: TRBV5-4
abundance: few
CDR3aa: CASSPGTGPFTEAFF
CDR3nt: TGTGCCAGCAGCCCCGGGACAGGGCCGTTCACTGAAGCTTTCTTT

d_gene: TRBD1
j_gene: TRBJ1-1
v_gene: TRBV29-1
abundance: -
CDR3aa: CSVVRDRGVLGTEAFF
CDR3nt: TGCAGCGTTGTCCGGGACAGGGGGGTTTTGGGAACTGAAGCTTTCTTT

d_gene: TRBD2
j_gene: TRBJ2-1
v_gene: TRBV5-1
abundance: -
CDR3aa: CASSTGLAGGSNEQFF
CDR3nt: TGCGCCAGCAGCACCGGACTCGCGGGAGGTTCCAATGAGCAGTTCTTC

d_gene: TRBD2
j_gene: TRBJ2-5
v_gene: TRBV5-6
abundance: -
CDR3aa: CASSSPSGQETQYF
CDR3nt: TGTGCCAGCAGTTCTCCTAGCGGTCAAGAGACCCAGTACTTC

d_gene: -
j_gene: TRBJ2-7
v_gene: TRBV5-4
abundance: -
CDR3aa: CASSPPGDSMAYEQYF
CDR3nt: TGTGCCAGCAGCCCCCCGGGGGACAGTATGGCCTACGAGCAGTACTTC

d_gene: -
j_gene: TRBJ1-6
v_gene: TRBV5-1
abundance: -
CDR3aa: CASSLVSSGNSPLHF
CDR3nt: TGCGCCAGCAGCTTAGTGTCCTCAGGGAATTCACCCCTCCACTTT

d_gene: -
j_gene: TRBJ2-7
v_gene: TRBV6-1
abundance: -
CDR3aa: CASSERHPWYEQYF
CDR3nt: TGTGCCAGCAGTGAACGACATCCATGGTACGAGCAGTACTTC

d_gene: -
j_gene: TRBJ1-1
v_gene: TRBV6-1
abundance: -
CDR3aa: CASSNRDPGGTEAFF
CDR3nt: TGTGCCAGCAGTAACCGGGACCCGGGGGGCACTGAAGCTTTCTTT

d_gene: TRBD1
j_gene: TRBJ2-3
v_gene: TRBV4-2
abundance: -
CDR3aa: CASSQDFLSGQGWPDTQYF
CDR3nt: TGTGCCAGCAGCCAAGATTTCTTATCGGGACAGGGTTGGCCAGATACGCAGTATTTT

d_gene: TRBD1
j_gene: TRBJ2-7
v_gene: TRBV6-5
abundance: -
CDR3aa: CASSRRGQGAYEQYF
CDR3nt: TGTGCCAGCTCACGTCGGGGACAGGGGGCCTACGAGCAGTACTTC

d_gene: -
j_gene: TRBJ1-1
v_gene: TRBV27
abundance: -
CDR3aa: CASSLGAGEAFF
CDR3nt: TGTGCCAGCAGTTTAGGGGCCGGAGAAGCTTTCTTT

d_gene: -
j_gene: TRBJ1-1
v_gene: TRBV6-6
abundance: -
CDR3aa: CASSSRYGGMNTEAFF
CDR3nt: TGTGCCAGCAGTTCCCGGTATGGAGGGATGAACACTGAAGCTTTCTTT

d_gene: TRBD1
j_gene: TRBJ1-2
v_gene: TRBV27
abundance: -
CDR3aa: CASSPADRVNYGYTF
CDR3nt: TGTGCCAGCAGTCCGGCGGACAGGGTTAACTATGGCTACACCTTC

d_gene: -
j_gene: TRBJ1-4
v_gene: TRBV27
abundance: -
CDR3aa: CASSHKGNVRVATNEKLFF
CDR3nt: TGTGCCAGCAGTCACAAGGGGAATGTACGAGTTGCAACTAATGAAAAACTGTTTTTT

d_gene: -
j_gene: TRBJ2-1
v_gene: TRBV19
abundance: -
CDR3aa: CASSPDSRNEQFF
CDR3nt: TGTGCCAGTAGCCCAGACAGTCGCAATGAGCAGTTCTTC

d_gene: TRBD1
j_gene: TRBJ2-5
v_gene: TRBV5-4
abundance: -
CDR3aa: CASSLGPGRTGETQYF
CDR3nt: TGTGCCAGCAGCTTGGGGCCGGGCAGGACAGGGGAGACCCAGTACTTC

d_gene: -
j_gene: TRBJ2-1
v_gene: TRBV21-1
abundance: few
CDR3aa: CASSPTSNCNEQFF
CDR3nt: TGTGCCAGCAGCCCGACTAGCAACTGCAATGAGCAGTTCTTC